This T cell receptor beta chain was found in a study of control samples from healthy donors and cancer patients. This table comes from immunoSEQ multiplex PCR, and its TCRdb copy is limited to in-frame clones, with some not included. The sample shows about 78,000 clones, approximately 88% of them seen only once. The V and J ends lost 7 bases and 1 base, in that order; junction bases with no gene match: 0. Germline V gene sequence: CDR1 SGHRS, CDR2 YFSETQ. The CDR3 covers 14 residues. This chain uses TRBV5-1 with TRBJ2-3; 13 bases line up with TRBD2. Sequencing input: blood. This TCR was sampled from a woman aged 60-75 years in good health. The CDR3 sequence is CASGLAGGTDTQYF. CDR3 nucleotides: TGCGCCAGCGGACTAGCGGGAGGCACAGATACGCAGTATTTT.